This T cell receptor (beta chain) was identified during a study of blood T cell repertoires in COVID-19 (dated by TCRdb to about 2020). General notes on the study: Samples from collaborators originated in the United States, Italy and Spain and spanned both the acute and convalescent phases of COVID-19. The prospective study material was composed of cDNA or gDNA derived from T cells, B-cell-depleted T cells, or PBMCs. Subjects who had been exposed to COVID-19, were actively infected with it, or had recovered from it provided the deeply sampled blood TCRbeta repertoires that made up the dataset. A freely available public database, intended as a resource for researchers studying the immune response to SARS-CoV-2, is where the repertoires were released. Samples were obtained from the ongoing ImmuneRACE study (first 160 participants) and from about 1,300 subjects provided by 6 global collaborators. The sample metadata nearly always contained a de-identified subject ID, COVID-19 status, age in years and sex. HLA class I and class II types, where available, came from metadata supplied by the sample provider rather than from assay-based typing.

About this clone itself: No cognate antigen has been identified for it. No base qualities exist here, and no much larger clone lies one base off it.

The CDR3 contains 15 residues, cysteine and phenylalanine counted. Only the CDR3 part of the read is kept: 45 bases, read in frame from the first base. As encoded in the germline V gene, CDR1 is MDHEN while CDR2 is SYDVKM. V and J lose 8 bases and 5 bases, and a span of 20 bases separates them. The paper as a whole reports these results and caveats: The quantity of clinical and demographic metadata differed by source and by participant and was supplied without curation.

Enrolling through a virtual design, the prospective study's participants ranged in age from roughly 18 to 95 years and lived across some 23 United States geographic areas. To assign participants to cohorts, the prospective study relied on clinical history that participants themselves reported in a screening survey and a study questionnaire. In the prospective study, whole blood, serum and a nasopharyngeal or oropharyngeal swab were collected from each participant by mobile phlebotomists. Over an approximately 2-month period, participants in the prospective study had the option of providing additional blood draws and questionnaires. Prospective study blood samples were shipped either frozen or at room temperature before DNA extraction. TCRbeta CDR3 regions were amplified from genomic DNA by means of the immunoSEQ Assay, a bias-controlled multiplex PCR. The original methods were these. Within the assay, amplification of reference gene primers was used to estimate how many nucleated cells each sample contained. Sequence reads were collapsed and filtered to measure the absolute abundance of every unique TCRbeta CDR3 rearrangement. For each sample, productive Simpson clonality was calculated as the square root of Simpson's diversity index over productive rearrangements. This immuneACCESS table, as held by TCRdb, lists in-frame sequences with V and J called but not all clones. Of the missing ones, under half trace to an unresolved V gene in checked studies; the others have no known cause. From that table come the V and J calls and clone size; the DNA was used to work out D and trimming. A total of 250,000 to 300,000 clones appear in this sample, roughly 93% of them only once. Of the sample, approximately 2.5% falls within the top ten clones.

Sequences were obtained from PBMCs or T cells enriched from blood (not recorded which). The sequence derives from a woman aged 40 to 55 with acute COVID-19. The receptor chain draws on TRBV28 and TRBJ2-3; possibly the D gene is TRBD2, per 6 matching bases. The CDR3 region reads CASGFAGNHRDTQYF. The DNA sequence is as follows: TGTGCCAGCGGCTTTGCGGGAAACCACAGAGATACGCAGTATTTT. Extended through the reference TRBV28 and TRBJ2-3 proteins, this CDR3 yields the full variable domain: DVKVTQSSRYLVKRTGEKVFLECVQDMDHENMFWYRQDPGLGLRLIYFSYDVKMKEKGDIPEGYSVSREKKERFSLILESASTNQTSMYLCASGFAGNHRDTQYFGPGTRLTVL.